The 7 T cell receptor beta chains below all came from one sample that was sequenced in a study of shared clonotypes between healthy human individuals. Some clones are missing from TCRdb's copy, which holds only in-frame ones; the method was immunoSEQ multiplex PCR. This table holds under 850,000 clones, roughly 72% found once. The sequencing input was memory CD4+ T cells sorted from blood. The subset denotes: CD45RA-negative fraction. The receptor source for this set is a woman aged 25 to 39 in good health.

V is TRBV7-9 and J is TRBJ2-1; 10 positions agree with TRBD2. Trimming took 2 bases from V and 7 from J; bases not matched to a gene: 5. Germline CDR1 is SEHNR and CDR2 is FQNEAQ (reference sequence). The CDR3 spans 15 residues. Here the CDR3 DNA reads TGTGCCAGCAGCTTAACAGGACTAGCGGCTAATGAGCAGTTCTTC. Translated: CASSLTGLAANEQFF. The entire variable domain, with the rest obtained from reference TRBV7-9 and TRBJ2-1, is as follows: DTGVSQNPRHKITKRGQNVTFRCDPISEHNRLYWYRQTLGQGPEFLTYFQNEAQLEKSRLLSDRFSAERPKGSFSTLEIQRTEQGDSAMYLCASSLTGLAANEQFFGPGTRLTVL.

The chain carries TRBV10-3 and TRBJ1-5; 7 nucleotides match TRBD1. Per the germline V gene, CDR1 is ENHRY and CDR2 is SYGVKD. The CDR3 contains 16 residues. J gave up 2 bases and V 6 bases, and 10 bases lay outside the gene matches. CDR3 region: CAISTTGGGGNQPQHF. CDR3 sequence (DNA): TGTGCCATCAGCACCACCGGAGGGGGCGGCAATCAGCCCCAGCATTTT.

V gene TRBV2 combines with J gene TRBJ2-1, with 7 positions matching TRBD2. J gave up 7 bases and V 7 bases, and 7 bases lay outside the gene matches. Germline lookup yields CDR1 SNHLY and CDR2 FYNNEI. This CDR3 region has 13 residues. CDR3 nucleotide sequence: TGTGCCAGCATAAGCGGGGTCCTGAATGAGCAGTTCTTC. Amino acid sequence: CASISGVLNEQFF.

The rearrangement links TRBV9 to TRBJ2-1, with 7 bases aligning to TRBD2. CDR1 and CDR2 (germline): SGDLS, YYNGEE. The CDR3 contains 14 residues. Trimming cost V 4 bases and J 4 bases; bases outside gene matches: 5. The CDR3 nucleotides read TGTGCCAGCAGCCAAGGGAGGGGTTACAATGAGCAGTTCTTC. Protein product: CASSQGRGYNEQFF.

This clone was seen a few times. V and J are TRBV27 and TRBJ2-5, with a tentative D call TRBD2 (5 bases). CDR3 size: 14 residues. The V and J ends lost 5 bases and 2 bases respectively, with 12 bases between them. Per germline, CDR1 MNHEY and CDR2 SMNVEV (reference sequence). CDR3 DNA sequence: TGTGCCAGCAGTCCCTCCCGACTACAAGAGACCCAGTACTTC. Encoded protein: CASSPSRLQETQYF.

The chain combines TRBV10-3 with TRBJ2-5; possible D gene TRBD1, 5 bases. Germline CDR1 reads ENHRY; CDR2 reads SYGVKD. The CDR3 covers 14 residues. Trimming stripped 5 bases from V and 1 base from J, with 11 bases between. The DNA of the CDR3 is TGTGCCATCAGTTCGGACAACCCCCAAGAGACCCAGTACTTC. The encoded protein is CAISSDNPQETQYF.

This chain links TRBV28 with TRBJ1-2; D remains unclear. The CDR3 length is 12 residues. CDR1 is MDHEN and CDR2 is SYDVKM in the germline V gene. V lost 8 bases to trimming and J lost 4 bases, with 11 bases between them. This CDR3 reads CASENRSYGYTF. In DNA, the CDR3 is TGTGCCAGCGAAAACCGGAGCTATGGCTACACCTTC.